Listed below are T cell receptor beta chains from one sample, sequenced in a study of blood T cell repertoires in COVID-19. The repertoire was sequenced with immunoSEQ multiplex PCR; TCRdb's copy has only in-frame clones and lacks some. The profile shows more than 300,000 clones, around 87% of them singletons. The sample consisted of peripheral blood. Receptor source: a woman aged 25 to 45 with COVID-19, enrolled during active disease. Each CDR3 is given with its conserved first and last residue. A D gene is named only where the DNA matches it firmly. A row's size may be missing; if present it is once, few, many or a size class.

D gene	V gene	J gene	clone size	CDR3 DNA	CDR3 protein
TRBD1	TRBV18	TRBJ1-4	once	TGTGCCAGCTCACCAGGACAGGCCGAAAAACTGTTTTTT	CASSPGQAEKLFF
.	TRBV4-3	TRBJ2-7	.	TGCGCCAGCAGCCAAGATCTTCCGACTACCACCTCCTACGAGCAGTACTTC	CASSQDLPTTTSYEQYF
.	TRBV19	TRBJ2-7	once	TGTGCCAGTAGTATAGAAAATCCGTACGAGCAGTACTTC	CASSIENPYEQYF
.	TRBV28	TRBJ2-7	.	TGTGCCAGCAGTTTTACGGGAGTCAAGGCCTACGAGCAGTACTTC	CASSFTGVKAYEQYF
.	TRBV6-2/TRBV6-3	TRBJ1-5	.	TGTGCCAGCAGTTACGGTCGGCAGGGGAAAAATAGCAATCAGCCCCAGCATTTT	CASSYGRQGKNSNQPQHF
TRBD2	TRBV4-1	TRBJ2-7	.	TGCGCCAGCAGCCATACCTCGACTAGCGAGGACTACGAGCAGTACTTC	CASSHTSTSEDYEQYF
.	TRBV6-5	TRBJ1-6	.	TGTGCCAGCAGCGGCGGTCTCGGGAATTCACCCCTCCACTTT	CASSGGLGNSPLHF
TRBD2	TRBV3-1/TRBV3-2	TRBJ2-3	.	TGTGCCAGCAGCCAAGAGACTAGCGGGGGCACAGATACGCAGTATTTT	CASSQETSGGTDTQYF
.	TRBV11-3	TRBJ2-1	once	TGTGCCAGCAGCAACTTAGTGAGTGCTGAGCAGTTCTTC	CASSNLVSAEQFF
.	TRBV19	TRBJ2-7	once	TGTGCCAGTAGTATTGGAGAACTGGCTGCCGAGCAGTACTTC	CASSIGELAAEQYF
.	TRBV5-4	TRBJ2-5	.	TGTGCCAGCAGCTTGCTACTAGCCTCGGGGGAGACCCAGTACTTC	CASSLLLASGETQYF
TRBD2	TRBV6-5	TRBJ2-1	once	TGTGCCAGCAGTTACGGGGTAGCGGGGTACAATGAGCAGTTCTTC	CASSYGVAGYNEQFF
TRBD2	TRBV4-2	TRBJ2-1	few	TGTGCCAGCAGCCAAGTCGCTAGCGGCACCTACAATGAGCAGTTCTTC	CASSQVASGTYNEQFF
TRBD1	TRBV5-5	TRBJ1-1	.	TGTGCCAGCAGCCCACGACAGGGCGCCTTCGGGACTGAAGCTTTCTTT	CASSPRQGAFGTEAFF
TRBD1	TRBV19	TRBJ1-1	.	TGTGCCAGTATGGGTGACAGGGGGTCAACTGAAGCTTTCTTT	CASMGDRGSTEAFF